The clone carrying this T cell receptor (beta chain) was counted between two and nine times. Its antigen is still unknown. PCR used 60 Vbeta primers and 13 Jbeta primers. In the original workflow: Counted up in a later analysis, unique TCR beta chains came to around 80 million, with around 11 million shared. The method was immunoSEQ multiplex PCR; TCRdb's version includes in-frame clones alone and lacks a portion of them. D and trimming were read from the DNA, whereas the V and J calls and clone size are those reported in that table. Counted here are some 210,000 clones, around 73% occurring once; the ten biggest clones make up approximately 2.1%. This sample was included in a study of cytomegalovirus exposure and HLA in healthy donors. Study context: Out of fewer than 400 genotyped donors, 81% belonged to the Caucasian-associated ancestry cluster. General study points: The study listed some 160 cytomegalovirus-associated TCR beta chains. The authors later linked a missense DCLRE1C variant to TCR beta V- and J-gene trimming.

This CDR3 comprises 15 residues. The V and J ends lost 0 bases and 0 bases, in that order; junction bases with no gene match: 2. Germline assignment: CDR1 MNHEY and CDR2 SVGAGI. The source of this sequence is a woman in her thirties in good health and CMV-seropositive. The rearrangement joins TRBV6-5 to TRBJ2-7; 7 bases fit TRBD2. Sequencing was done on a sample of PBMCs. The CDR3, as DNA: TGTGCCAGCAGTTACTCGGCGGGGGACTCCTACGAGCAGTACTTC. The encoded protein is CASSYSAGDSYEQYF.